These 13 T cell receptor beta chains originate from one sample sequenced in a study of blood T cell repertoires in COVID-19. Repertoires were generated with immunoSEQ multiplex PCR, while TCRdb's copy carries only in-frame clones and drops some. The table shows some 69,000 clones, with over 70% occurring only once. The sequenced sample consisted of peripheral blood. These TCRs come from a man older than 75 with active or convalescent COVID-19.

The chain joins TRBV25-1 to TRBJ1-5; 7 bases agree with TRBD1. The CDR3 contains 14 residues. V was pared by 5 bases and J by 12 bases, with 13 bases of the junction left unmatched. The germline gives CDR1 MGHDK, CDR2 SYGVNS. The CDR3 reads CASSPSQGGDVQHF. The CDR3 region has the DNA TGTGCCAGCAGTCCGTCCCAGGGGGGCGACGTCCAGCATTTT.

The V call is TRBV5-1, the J call TRBJ2-7; 7 bases line up with TRBD2. The CDR3 totals 14 residues. Germline CDR1 reads SGHRS; CDR2 reads YFSETQ. Trimming removed 4 bases from V and 3 bases from J; junction bases left unmatched: 7. The CDR3 spells CASSPGGRGYEQYF. CDR3 DNA sequence: TGCGCCAGCAGCCCGGGGGGAAGGGGCTACGAGCAGTACTTC.

The chain employs TRBV6-2 or TRBV6-3 and TRBJ2-2, with 7 bases identical to TRBD1. This CDR3 comprises 15 residues. In germline, CDR1 is MNHEY, CDR2 SVGEGT. Trimming removed 5 bases from V and 4 bases from J; junction bases left unmatched: 7. DNA for the CDR3: TGTGCCAGCAGTAGTCCGGGACAGCGCACCGGGGAGCTGTTTTTT. As protein: CASSSPGQRTGELFF.

This clone was picked up one time. The gene calls are TRBV6-2 or TRBV6-3 and TRBJ2-3; 9 positions match TRBD1. Germline V gives CDR1 MNHEY, CDR2 SVGEGT. CDR3 length: 16 residues. The ends lost 5 bases at V and 5 bases at J; junction bases unmatched: 11. The CDR3 DNA is TGTGCCAGCAGTCAACTCGGGACAGGGATAAAAGATACGCAGTATTTT. Translating gives CASSQLGTGIKDTQYF.

The CDR3 DNA reads as TGTGCCAGCAGCGCAGACAGGCAGTATAATTCACCCCTCCACTTT. The encoded protein is CASSADRQYNSPLHF. The V gene is TRBV7-2, the J gene TRBJ1-6; maybe TRBD1 (6 bases). Germline CDR1 is SGHTA and CDR2 is FQGNSA. V lost 5 bases, J lost 4 bases, and 12 bases lay in between. The CDR3 has 15 residues.

The V and J genes are TRBV30 and TRBJ1-1; no firm D call. Trimming removed 3 bases from V and 1 base from J, with 6 bases in between. The CDR3 has 12 amino acids. Germline V gene lookup returns CDR1 GTSNPN and CDR2 SVGIG (reference sequence). This CDR3 reads CAWREGNTEAFF. For the CDR3, the DNA is TGTGCCTGGAGGGAGGGGAACACTGAAGCTTTCTTT. Looking up the rest from reference TRBV30 and TRBJ1-1 gives the full variable domain: SQTIHQWPATLVQPVGSPLSLECTVEGTSNPNLYWYRQAAGRGLQLLFYSVGIGQISSEVPQNLSASRPQDRQFILSSKKLLLSDSGFYLCAWREGNTEAFFGQGTRLTVV.

This chain connects TRBV2 to TRBJ2-2; D unresolved. The V end was cut by 6 bases, the J end by 0 bases, with 8 bases between. Germline values: CDR1 SNHLY, CDR2 FYNNEI. The CDR3 consists of 14 residues. CDR3 sequence (DNA): TGTGCCAGCAGCAGAGGATCGAACACCGGGGAGCTGTTTTTT. It is translated as CASSRGSNTGELFF.

This chain links TRBV4-3 with TRBJ2-1; 15 bases align to TRBD2. The germline V gene encodes CDR1 LGHNA and CDR2 YSLEER. The J segment lost 10 bases and the V segment lost 4 bases, leaving 5 bases of the junction unmatched. This CDR3 is 15 amino acids long. This CDR3 is CASSPLGLAGGEQFF. In DNA, the CDR3 is TGCGCCAGCAGCCCCTTAGGACTAGCGGGAGGGGAGCAGTTCTTC.

V and J are TRBV6-5 and TRBJ2-7, with TRBD1 identical over 11 bases. V lost 7 bases, J lost 2 bases, and 4 bases stayed unmatched. The V gene's germline CDR1 is MNHEY and CDR2 SVGAGI. This CDR3 spans 14 amino acids. The DNA of the CDR3 is TGTGCCAGCAATGGACAGGGGGCCCCCTACGAGCAGTACTTC. This gives the protein CASNGQGAPYEQYF.

This chain connects TRBV3-1 (or the pseudogene TRBV3-2) to TRBJ2-2, with D tentatively TRBD2 (5 bases). Germline V gives CDR1 LGHDT, CDR2 YNNKEL (reference sequence). With 4 bases removed from V and 5 bases from J, the gap between germline ends came to 8 bases. The CDR3 loop spans 13 amino acids. The CDR3 DNA sequence: TGTGCCAGCAGCCCGCGAGGGACCGGGGAGCTGTTTTTT. Amino acid sequence: CASSPRGTGELFF.

The chain joins TRBV7-2 to TRBJ2-1; D remains ambiguous. The V gene's germline CDR1 is SGHTA and CDR2 FQGNSA. The CDR3 runs 13 residues. V shed 6 bases and J shed 2 bases, with 8 bases lying between them. The CDR3 here is CASRLETYNEQFF. In DNA form, the CDR3 reads TGTGCCAGCAGGCTAGAAACCTACAATGAGCAGTTCTTC. Looking up the rest from reference TRBV7-2 and TRBJ2-1 gives the full variable domain: GAGVSQSPSNKVTEKGKDVELRCDPISGHTALYWYRQSLGQGLEFLIYFQGNSAPDKSGLPSDRFSAERTGGSVSTLTIQRTQQEDSAVYLCASRLETYNEQFFGPGTRLTVL.

The chain joins TRBV11-2 to TRBJ2-7, with 10 bases lining up with TRBD1. Germline V CDR1 and CDR2: SGHAT, FQNNGV. This CDR3 is 12 amino acids long. J lost 7 bases, V lost 5 bases, and 2 bases had no gene match. The CDR3 protein is CASSRQGAEQYF. In DNA, the CDR3 is TGTGCCAGCAGCCGACAGGGGGCTGAGCAGTACTTC.

The rearrangement joins TRBV18 to TRBJ2-7; D not certain. Germline loops: CDR1 KGHSH, CDR2 LQKENI. The CDR3 has 15 residues. Deletions cut 3 bases from V and 0 bases from J, with 12 bases between. The CDR3 protein is CASSPGPPPSYEQYF. CDR3 sequence (DNA): TGTGCCAGCTCACCGGGCCCACCTCCCTCCTACGAGCAGTACTTC. Supplemented by reference TRBV18 and TRBJ2-7, the full variable domain reads NAGVMQNPRHLVRRRGQEARLRCSPMKGHSHVYWYRQLPEEGLKFMVYLQKENIIDESGMPKERFSAEFPKEGPSILRIQQVVRGDSAAYFCASSPGPPPSYEQYFGPGTRLTVT.